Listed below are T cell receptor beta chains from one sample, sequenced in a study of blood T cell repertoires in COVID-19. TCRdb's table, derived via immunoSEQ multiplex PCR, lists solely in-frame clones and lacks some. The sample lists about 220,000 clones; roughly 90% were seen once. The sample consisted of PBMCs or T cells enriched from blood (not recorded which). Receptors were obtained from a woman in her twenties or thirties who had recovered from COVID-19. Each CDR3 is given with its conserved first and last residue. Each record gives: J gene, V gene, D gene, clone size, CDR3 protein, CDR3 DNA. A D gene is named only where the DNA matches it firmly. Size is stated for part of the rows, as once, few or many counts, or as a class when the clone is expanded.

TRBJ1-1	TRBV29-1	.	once	CSVGRQDTEAFF	TGCAGCGTGGGTAGACAGGACACTGAAGCTTTCTTT
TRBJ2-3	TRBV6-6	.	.	CASVGRTTDTQYF	TGTGCCAGCGTTGGGAGGACAACAGATACGCAGTATTTT
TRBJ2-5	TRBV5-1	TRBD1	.	CASGTEETQYF	TGCGCCAGCGGGACAGAAGAGACCCAGTACTTC
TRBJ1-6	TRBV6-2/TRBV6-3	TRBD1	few	CASSRDRYNSPLHF	TGTGCCAGCAGTCGGGACAGATATAATTCACCCCTCCACTTT
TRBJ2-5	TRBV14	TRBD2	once	CASSQVTGGVETQYF	TGTGCCAGCAGCCAAGTTACGGGAGGTGTAGAGACCCAGTACTTC
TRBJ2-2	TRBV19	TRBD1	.	CASNSMGDRNTGELFF	TGTGCCAGTAACTCCATGGGGGACAGGAACACCGGGGAGCTGTTTTTT
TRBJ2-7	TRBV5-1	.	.	CASNPSRDSNRYEQYF	TGCGCCAGCAATCCGTCCCGGGACTCAAACAGGTACGAGCAGTACTTC
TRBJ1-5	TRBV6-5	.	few	CASRADRGGQPQHF	TGTGCCAGCAGAGCCGACCGAGGGGGTCAGCCCCAGCATTTT
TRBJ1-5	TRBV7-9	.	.	CASSQEEHQPQHF	TGTGCCAGCAGCCAGGAGGAGCATCAGCCCCAGCATTTT
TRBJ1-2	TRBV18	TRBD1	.	CASSPPSDRANGYTF	TGTGCCAGCTCACCACCATCAGACAGGGCTAATGGCTACACCTTC
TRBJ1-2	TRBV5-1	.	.	CASSFQGNRIGYTF	TGCGCCAGCAGCTTCCAGGGGAACAGGATAGGCTACACCTTC
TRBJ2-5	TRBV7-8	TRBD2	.	CASSLGGGLTNQETQYF	TGTGCCAGCAGCTTAGGCGGGGGACTTACAAACCAAGAGACCCAGTACTTC
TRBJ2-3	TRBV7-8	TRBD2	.	CASSLYGSGGRTDTQYF	TGTGCCAGCAGCTTATATGGTAGCGGGGGACGCACAGATACGCAGTATTTT
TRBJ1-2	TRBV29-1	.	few	CSVGQDYGYTF	TGCAGCGTTGGACAGGACTATGGCTACACCTTC
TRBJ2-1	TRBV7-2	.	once	CASSLGGAGTDEQFF	TGTGCCAGCAGCTTAGGAGGGGCAGGGACTGATGAGCAGTTCTTC
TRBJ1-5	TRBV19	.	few	CASMDTNYQPQHF	TGTGCCAGTATGGACACCAATTATCAGCCCCAGCATTTT
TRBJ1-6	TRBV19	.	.	CASSAGLGSPLHF	TGTGCCAGTAGTGCAGGGTTGGGATCACCCCTCCACTTT
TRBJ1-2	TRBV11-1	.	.	CASSRGQYGYTF	TGTGCCAGCAGCCGAGGACAGTATGGCTACACCTTC
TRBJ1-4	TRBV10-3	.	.	CAIKRGVATNEKLFF	TGTGCCATCAAACGGGGGGTAGCAACTAATGAAAAACTGTTTTTT
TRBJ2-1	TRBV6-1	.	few	CASSPLGYNEQFF	TGTGCCAGCAGTCCTCTAGGTTACAATGAGCAGTTCTTC
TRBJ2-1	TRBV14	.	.	CASSQDESPLEQFF	TGTGCCAGCAGCCAAGATGAGTCGCCCCTTGAGCAGTTCTTC
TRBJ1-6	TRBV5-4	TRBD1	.	CASSLGQGAYNSPLHF	TGTGCCAGCAGCCTAGGACAGGGGGCCTATAATTCACCCCTCCACTTT
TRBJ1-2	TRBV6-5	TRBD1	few	CATTPQGYYGYTF	TGTGCCACCACCCCACAGGGGTACTATGGCTACACCTTC
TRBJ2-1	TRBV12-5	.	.	CASGLVQEQFF	TGTGCTAGTGGTTTGGTACAGGAGCAGTTCTTC
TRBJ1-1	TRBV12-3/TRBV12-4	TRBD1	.	CASSDRENTEAFF	TGTGCCAGCAGTGACAGGGAGAACACTGAAGCTTTCTTT
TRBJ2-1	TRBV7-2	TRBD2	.	CASSLVAGNHNEQFF	TGTGCCAGCAGCTTAGTAGCGGGGAACCACAATGAGCAGTTCTTC
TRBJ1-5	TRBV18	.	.	CASSPLRGGDQPQHF	TGTGCCAGCTCACCACTCAGGGGAGGGGATCAGCCCCAGCATTTT
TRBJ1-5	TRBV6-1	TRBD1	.	CASSEVGTGINQPQHF	TGTGCCAGCAGTGAAGTCGGGACAGGGATTAATCAGCCCCAGCATTTT
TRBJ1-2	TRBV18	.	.	CASSPGTFNYGYTF	TGTGCCAGCTCACCAGGCACATTTAACTATGGCTACACCTTC
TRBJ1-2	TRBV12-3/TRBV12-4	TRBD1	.	CASSLPGGGGYTF	TGTGCCAGCAGTTTACCAGGGGGTGGGGGCTACACCTTC
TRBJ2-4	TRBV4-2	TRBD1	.	CASSPRDRGLNIQYF	TGTGCCAGCAGCCCCCGGGACAGGGGATTAAACATTCAGTACTTC
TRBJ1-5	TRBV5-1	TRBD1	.	CASSLQGEDQPQHF	TGCGCCAGCAGCTTACAGGGGGAGGATCAGCCCCAGCATTTT
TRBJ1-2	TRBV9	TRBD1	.	CASSGYHSGTGFYGYTF	TGTGCCAGCAGCGGATACCACAGCGGGACAGGGTTTTATGGCTACACCTTC
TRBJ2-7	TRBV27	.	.	CASSPSVGEVWAYEQYF	TGTGCCAGCAGTCCCTCAGTGGGAGAGGTGTGGGCCTACGAGCAGTACTTC
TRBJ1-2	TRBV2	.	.	CASSLTGDPYGYTF	TGTGCCAGCAGCCTGACAGGAGACCCCTATGGCTACACCTTC
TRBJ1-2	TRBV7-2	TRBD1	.	CASSRQGANGYTF	TGTGCCAGCAGCCGACAGGGGGCGAATGGCTACACCTTC
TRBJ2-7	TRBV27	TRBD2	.	CASRLGGIGALYEQYF	TGTGCCAGCAGACTGGGGGGGATAGGGGCCCTCTACGAGCAGTACTTC